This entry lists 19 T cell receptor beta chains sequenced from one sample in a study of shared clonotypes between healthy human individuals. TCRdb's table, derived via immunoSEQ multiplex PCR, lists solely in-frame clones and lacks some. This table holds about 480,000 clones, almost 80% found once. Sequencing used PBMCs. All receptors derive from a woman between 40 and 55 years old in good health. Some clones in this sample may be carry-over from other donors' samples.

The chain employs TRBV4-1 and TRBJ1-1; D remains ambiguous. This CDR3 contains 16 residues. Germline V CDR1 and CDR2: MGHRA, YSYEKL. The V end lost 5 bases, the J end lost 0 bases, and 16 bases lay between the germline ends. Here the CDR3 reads CASSLRRGQLNTEAFF. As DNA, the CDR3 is TGCGCCAGCAGCTTAAGGCGAGGGCAGTTGAACACTGAAGCTTTCTTT.

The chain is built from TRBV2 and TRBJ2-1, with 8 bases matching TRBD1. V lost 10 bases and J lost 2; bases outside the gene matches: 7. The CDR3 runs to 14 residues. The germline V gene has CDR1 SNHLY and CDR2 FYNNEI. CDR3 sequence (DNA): TGTGCCACTTCCGGGACAGGAACCTACAATGAGCAGTTCTTC. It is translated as CATSGTGTYNEQFF.

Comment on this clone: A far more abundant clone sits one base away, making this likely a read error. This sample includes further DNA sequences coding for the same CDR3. The CDR3 spells CASSLLNTGELFF. DNA for the CDR3: TGTGCCAGCAGTTTACTTAACACCGGGGAGCTGTTTTTT. This chain joins TRBV27 and TRBJ2-2; D is unresolved. The CDR3 runs 13 residues. V lost 2 bases and J lost 2, with 3 bases in between. Looked up from germline, CDR1 is MNHEY and CDR2 is SMNVEV (reference sequence).

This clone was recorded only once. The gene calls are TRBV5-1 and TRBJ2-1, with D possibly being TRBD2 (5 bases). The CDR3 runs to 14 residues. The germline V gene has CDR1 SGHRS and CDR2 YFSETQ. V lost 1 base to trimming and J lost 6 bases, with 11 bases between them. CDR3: CASSLRGFGNEQFF. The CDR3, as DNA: TGCGCCAGCAGCTTGCGAGGGTTCGGCAATGAGCAGTTCTTC.

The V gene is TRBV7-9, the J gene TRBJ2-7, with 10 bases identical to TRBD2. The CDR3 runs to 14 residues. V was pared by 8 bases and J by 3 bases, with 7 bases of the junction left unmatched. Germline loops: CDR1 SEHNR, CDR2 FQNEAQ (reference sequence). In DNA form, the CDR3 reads TGTGCCAGCGGAGGACTAGCGGTGCACTACGAGCAGTACTTC. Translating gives CASGGLAVHYEQYF.

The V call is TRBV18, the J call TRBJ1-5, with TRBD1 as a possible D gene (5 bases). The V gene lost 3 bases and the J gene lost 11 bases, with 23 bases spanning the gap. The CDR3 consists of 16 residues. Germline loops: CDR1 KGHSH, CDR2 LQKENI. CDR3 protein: CASSPSGTALFMTQHF. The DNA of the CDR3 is TGTGCCAGCTCACCTTCGGGGACGGCCCTTTTTATGACCCAGCATTTT.

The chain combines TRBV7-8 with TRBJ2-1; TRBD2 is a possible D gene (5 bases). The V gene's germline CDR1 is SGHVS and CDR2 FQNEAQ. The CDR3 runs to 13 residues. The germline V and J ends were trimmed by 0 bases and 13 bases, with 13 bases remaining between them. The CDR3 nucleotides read TGTGCCAGCAGCTTAGCGTTGGACTCTCCTCAGTTCTTC. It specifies CASSLALDSPQFF.

The CDR3: CASSTGDTFEQYF. The CDR3 DNA reads TGCGCCAGCAGCACGGGTGACACCTTCGAGCAGTACTTC. The chain recombines TRBV5-1 with TRBJ2-7; unclear D gene. Germline CDR1 SGHRS, CDR2 YFSETQ. The V and J ends lost 4 bases and 6 bases respectively, with 14 bases between them. The CDR3 has 13 amino acids.

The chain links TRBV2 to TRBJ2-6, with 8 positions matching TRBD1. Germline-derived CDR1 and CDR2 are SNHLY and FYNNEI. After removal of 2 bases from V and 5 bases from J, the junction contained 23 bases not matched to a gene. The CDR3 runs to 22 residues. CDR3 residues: CASSEKFFRSPFQGARANVLTF. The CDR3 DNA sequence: TGTGCCAGCAGTGAAAAATTTTTTAGGTCCCCGTTTCAGGGGGCGAGGGCCAACGTCCTGACTTTC.

Here the CDR3 reads CASSTGQGRHYGYTF. CDR3 sequence (DNA): TGTGCCAGCAGTACGGGACAGGGTCGGCACTATGGCTACACCTTC. V gene TRBV7-9 combines with J gene TRBJ1-2, with TRBD1 matching 9 bases. The V gene end was trimmed by 6 bases and the J gene end by 3 bases; junction bases not matched to a gene: 8. Germline CDR1 reads SEHNR; CDR2 reads FQNEAQ (reference sequence). This CDR3 region has 15 residues. The full variable domain, its missing parts supplied by reference TRBV7-9 and TRBJ1-2, is DTGVSQNPRHKITKRGQNVTFRCDPISEHNRLYWYRQTLGQGPEFLTYFQNEAQLEKSRLLSDRFSAERPKGSFSTLEIQRTEQGDSAMYLCASSTGQGRHYGYTFGSGTRLTVV.

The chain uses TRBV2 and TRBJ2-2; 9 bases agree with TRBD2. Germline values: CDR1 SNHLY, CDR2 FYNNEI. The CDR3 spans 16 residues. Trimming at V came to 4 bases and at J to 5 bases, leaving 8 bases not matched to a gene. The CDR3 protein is CASSASSGMLTGELFF. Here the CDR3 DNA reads TGTGCCAGCAGTGCGTCTAGCGGGATGTTGACCGGGGAGCTGTTTTTT.

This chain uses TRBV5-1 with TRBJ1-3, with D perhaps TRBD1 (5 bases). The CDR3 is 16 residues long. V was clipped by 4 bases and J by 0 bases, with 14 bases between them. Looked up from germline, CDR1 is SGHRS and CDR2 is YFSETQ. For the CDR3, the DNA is TGCGCCAGCAGCGGCGGGACGCGAGACTCTGGAAACACCATATATTTT. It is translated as CASSGGTRDSGNTIYF.

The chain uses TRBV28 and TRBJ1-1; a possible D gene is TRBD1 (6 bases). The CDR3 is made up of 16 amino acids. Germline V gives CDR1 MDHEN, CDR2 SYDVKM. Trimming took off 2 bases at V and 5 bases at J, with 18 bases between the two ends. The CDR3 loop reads CASSLRGSTGVTEAFF. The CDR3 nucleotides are TGTGCCAGCAGTTTAAGGGGGAGTACGGGCGTGACTGAAGCTTTCTTT.

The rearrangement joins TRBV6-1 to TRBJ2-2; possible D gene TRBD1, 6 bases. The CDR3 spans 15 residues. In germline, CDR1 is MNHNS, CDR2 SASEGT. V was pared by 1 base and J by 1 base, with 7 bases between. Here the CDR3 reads CASSEVRGNTGELFF. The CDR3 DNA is TGTGCCAGCAGTGAAGTCAGGGGGAACACCGGGGAGCTGTTTTTT.

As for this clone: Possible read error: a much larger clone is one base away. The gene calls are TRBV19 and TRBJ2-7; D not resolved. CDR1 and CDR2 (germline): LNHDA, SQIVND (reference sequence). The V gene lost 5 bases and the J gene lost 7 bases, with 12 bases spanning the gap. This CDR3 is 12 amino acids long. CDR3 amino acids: CASSFPLGEQYF. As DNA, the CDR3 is TGTGCCAGTAGTTTTCCCTTAGGAGAGCAGTACTTC.

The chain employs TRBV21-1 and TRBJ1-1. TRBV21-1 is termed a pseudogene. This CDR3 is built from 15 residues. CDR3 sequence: CASSKTAGDDTEAFF. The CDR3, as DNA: TGTGCCAGCAGCAAGACGGCGGGGGATGACACTGAAGCTTTCTTT.

The CDR3 reads CASSLAIEATEAFF. The DNA of the CDR3 is TGCGCCAGCAGCTTGGCTATCGAGGCAACTGAAGCTTTCTTT. V and J are TRBV5-1 and TRBJ1-1; D not certain. The germline V gene has CDR1 SGHRS and CDR2 YFSETQ. V was pared by 0 bases and J by 5 bases, with 11 bases between. This CDR3 contains 14 residues.

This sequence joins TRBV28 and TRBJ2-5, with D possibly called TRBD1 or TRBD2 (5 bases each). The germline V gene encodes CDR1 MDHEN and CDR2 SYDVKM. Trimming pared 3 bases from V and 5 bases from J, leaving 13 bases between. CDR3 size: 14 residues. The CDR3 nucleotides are TGTGCCAGCAGTTTTGTTGGGGGTGGGGAGACCCAGTACTTC. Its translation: CASSFVGGGETQYF.

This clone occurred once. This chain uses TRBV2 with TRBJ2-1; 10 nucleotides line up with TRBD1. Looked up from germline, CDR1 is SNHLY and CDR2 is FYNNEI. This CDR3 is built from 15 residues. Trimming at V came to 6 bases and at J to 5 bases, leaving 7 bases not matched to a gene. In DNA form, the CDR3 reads TGTGCCAGCAGACTCGACAGGGGGCGCCACAATGAGCAGTTCTTC. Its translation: CASRLDRGRHNEQFF.